A selection of T cell receptor beta chains follows, all from one sample in a study of shared clonotypes between healthy human individuals. Method: immunoSEQ multiplex PCR; TCRdb's copy keeps in-frame clones and lacks some. The data contain roughly 2,500,000 clones, 90% to 95% of them singletons. Sequenced input: naive CD4+ T cells from PBMCs. The receptors originated from a man aged 18 to 30 in good health. Some clones in this sample may be carry-over from other donors' samples. The CDR3 runs from the conserved cysteine through the conserved F or W. The D gene is left open where the match is weak. The size of a clone is reported for some rows only, either as once, few or many, or as a class for expanded clones.

clone size: .
J gene: TRBJ2-1
D gene: .
V gene: TRBV5-1
CDR3 protein: CASSKINEQFF
CDR3 DNA: TGCGCCAGCAGCAAAATCAATGAGCAGTTCTTC

clone size: .
J gene: TRBJ1-2
D gene: TRBD1
V gene: TRBV14
CDR3 protein: CASSLRRPGGNYGYTF
CDR3 DNA: TGTGCCAGCAGCCTAAGAAGACCAGGGGGAAACTATGGCTACACCTTC

clone size: .
J gene: TRBJ1-1
D gene: TRBD1
V gene: TRBV6-1
CDR3 protein: CASSDSKGTGTEAFF
CDR3 DNA: TGTGCCAGCAGTGATTCCAAGGGGACAGGCACTGAAGCTTTCTTT

clone size: .
J gene: TRBJ2-2
D gene: TRBD2
V gene: TRBV5-1
CDR3 protein: CASSLGLAASLLTGELFF
CDR3 DNA: TGCGCCAGCAGCTTAGGACTAGCGGCAAGCCTACTTACCGGGGAGCTGTTTTTT

clone size: few
J gene: TRBJ1-1
D gene: TRBD1
V gene: TRBV30
CDR3 protein: CARAGGTEAFF
CDR3 DNA: TGTGCCCGTGCAGGGGGTACTGAAGCTTTCTTT

clone size: .
J gene: TRBJ1-5
D gene: TRBD1
V gene: TRBV28
CDR3 protein: CASRYYRGYQPQHF
CDR3 DNA: TGTGCCAGCAGGTACTACAGGGGCTATCAGCCCCAGCATTTT

clone size: .
J gene: TRBJ1-2
D gene: .
V gene: TRBV28
CDR3 protein: CASRITNYGYTF
CDR3 DNA: TGTGCCAGCAGAATCACTAACTATGGCTACACCTTC

clone size: few
J gene: TRBJ1-4
D gene: .
V gene: TRBV10-2
CDR3 protein: CASRDIATNEKLFF
CDR3 DNA: TGCGCCAGCAGAGACATCGCAACTAATGAAAAACTGTTTTTT

clone size: .
J gene: TRBJ2-7
D gene: .
V gene: TRBV2
CDR3 protein: CASNGANGGEQYF
CDR3 DNA: TGTGCCAGCAACGGAGCGAACGGCGGGGAGCAGTACTTC

clone size: .
J gene: TRBJ1-1
D gene: .
V gene: TRBV29-1
CDR3 protein: CSAERRNTEAFF
CDR3 DNA: TGCAGCGCGGAACGGAGGAACACTGAAGCTTTCTTT

clone size: .
J gene: TRBJ2-1
D gene: .
V gene: TRBV5-1
CDR3 protein: CASTYQGGSYNEQFF
CDR3 DNA: TGCGCCAGCACCTATCAAGGTGGTTCCTACAATGAGCAGTTCTTC

clone size: .
J gene: TRBJ2-2
D gene: TRBD1
V gene: TRBV10-3
CDR3 protein: CAGSQGANTGELFF
CDR3 DNA: TGTGCCGGCTCACAGGGGGCGAACACCGGGGAGCTGTTTTTT

clone size: .
J gene: TRBJ2-3
D gene: .
V gene: TRBV7-3
CDR3 protein: CASSLAGTSTDTQYF
CDR3 DNA: TGTGCCAGCAGCTTAGCGGGGACGTCCACAGATACGCAGTATTTT

clone size: .
J gene: TRBJ2-1
D gene: .
V gene: TRBV6-1
CDR3 protein: CASSEGGKPSYNEQFF
CDR3 DNA: TGTGCCAGCAGTGAAGGCGGGAAGCCATCCTACAATGAGCAGTTCTTC

clone size: .
J gene: TRBJ2-7
D gene: TRBD2
V gene: TRBV28
CDR3 protein: CASSPSGGLAYEQYF
CDR3 DNA: TGTGCCAGCAGTCCCTCGGGGGGGCTTGCCTACGAGCAGTACTTC

clone size: .
J gene: TRBJ2-2
D gene: TRBD2
V gene: TRBV27
CDR3 protein: CASSRQREKGTGELFF
CDR3 DNA: TGTGCCAGCAGCCGACAGCGGGAGAAGGGCACCGGGGAGCTGTTTTTT

clone size: .
J gene: TRBJ2-7
D gene: TRBD2
V gene: TRBV7-2
CDR3 protein: CASSVAGTSYNEQYF
CDR3 DNA: TGTGCCAGCAGCGTCGCCGGGACTAGCTATAACGAGCAGTACTTC

clone size: .
J gene: TRBJ2-7
D gene: .
V gene: TRBV18
CDR3 protein: CASSTGTEQYF
CDR3 DNA: TGTGCCAGCTCGACCGGGACAGAGCAGTACTTC

clone size: .
J gene: TRBJ1-1
D gene: TRBD1
V gene: TRBV5-1
CDR3 protein: CASSLVTGGTEAFF
CDR3 DNA: TGCGCCAGCAGCTTGGTTACAGGGGGAACTGAAGCTTTCTTT

clone size: .
J gene: TRBJ1-2
D gene: .
V gene: TRBV28
CDR3 protein: CASSFTGDANYGYTF
CDR3 DNA: TGTGCCAGCAGTTTTACTGGGGATGCTAACTATGGCTACACCTTC

clone size: .
J gene: TRBJ2-1
D gene: TRBD1
V gene: TRBV5-4
CDR3 protein: CASSSSGTGVGQFF
CDR3 DNA: TGTGCCAGCAGCTCGTCCGGGACAGGGGTAGGGCAGTTCTTC

clone size: .
J gene: TRBJ2-3
D gene: .
V gene: TRBV9
CDR3 protein: CASSRTDTQYF
CDR3 DNA: TGTGCCAGCAGCAGAACAGATACGCAGTATTTT

clone size: .
J gene: TRBJ1-5
D gene: TRBD1
V gene: TRBV19
CDR3 protein: CASSVTGSPPQHF
CDR3 DNA: TGTGCCAGTAGTGTGACAGGGAGTCCGCCCCAGCATTTT

clone size: .
J gene: TRBJ1-5
D gene: .
V gene: TRBV6-5
CDR3 protein: CAARGGANQPQHF
CDR3 DNA: TGTGCCGCTAGGGGAGGGGCGAATCAGCCCCAGCATTTT

clone size: .
J gene: TRBJ2-6
D gene: .
V gene: TRBV20-1
CDR3 protein: CSGGIANVLTF
CDR3 DNA: TGCAGTGGTGGGATAGCCAACGTCCTGACTTTC

clone size: .
J gene: TRBJ2-5
D gene: .
V gene: TRBV9
CDR3 protein: CASSVGPAGPQETQYF
CDR3 DNA: TGTGCCAGCAGCGTAGGCCCAGCGGGCCCCCAAGAGACCCAGTACTTC

clone size: .
J gene: TRBJ2-5
D gene: .
V gene: TRBV4-1
CDR3 protein: CASSQVGLAQETQYF
CDR3 DNA: TGCGCCAGCAGCCAAGTAGGTCTAGCGCAAGAGACCCAGTACTTC

clone size: .
J gene: TRBJ1-1
D gene: TRBD1
V gene: TRBV7-3
CDR3 protein: CASSPLPSTGVNTEAFF
CDR3 DNA: TGTGCCAGCAGCCCCCTACCATCGACAGGGGTGAACACTGAAGCTTTCTTT

clone size: .
J gene: TRBJ2-5
D gene: TRBD1
V gene: TRBV2
CDR3 protein: CASIGRGRETQYF
CDR3 DNA: TGTGCCAGCATCGGCAGGGGGCGAGAGACCCAGTACTTC

clone size: .
J gene: TRBJ2-7
D gene: .
V gene: TRBV30
CDR3 protein: CAWSVRVYEQYF
CDR3 DNA: TGTGCCTGGAGTGTAAGGGTTTACGAGCAGTACTTC

clone size: .
J gene: TRBJ2-7
D gene: TRBD2
V gene: TRBV6-5
CDR3 protein: CASSYSAGGYEQYF
CDR3 DNA: TGTGCCAGCAGTTACTCAGCGGGGGGATACGAGCAGTACTTC

clone size: .
J gene: TRBJ2-5
D gene: TRBD2
V gene: TRBV5-1
CDR3 protein: CASSLDQLAGAMKTQYF
CDR3 DNA: TGCGCCAGCAGCTTGGATCAGCTAGCGGGAGCGATGAAGACCCAGTACTTC

clone size: .
J gene: TRBJ2-1
D gene: TRBD2
V gene: TRBV5-1
CDR3 protein: CASSLGLAVNEQFF
CDR3 DNA: TGCGCCAGCAGCTTGGGACTAGCGGTGAATGAGCAGTTCTTC

clone size: once
J gene: TRBJ1-1
D gene: .
V gene: TRBV10-2
CDR3 protein: CASRGGLLANTEAFF
CDR3 DNA: TGCGCCAGCAGGGGCGGGCTTTTGGCGAACACTGAAGCTTTCTTT

clone size: .
J gene: TRBJ2-1
D gene: .
V gene: TRBV7-2
CDR3 protein: CASSPRRGLEQFF
CDR3 DNA: TGTGCCAGCAGCCCTAGGAGGGGGCTAGAGCAGTTCTTC

clone size: .
J gene: TRBJ1-4
D gene: .
V gene: TRBV21-1
CDR3 protein: CASRPYKKLFF
CDR3 DNA: TGTGCCAGCAGGCCCTACAAGAAACTGTTTTTT

clone size: once
J gene: TRBJ2-7
D gene: TRBD1
V gene: TRBV7-9
CDR3 protein: CASSPNYRGGEQYF
CDR3 DNA: TGTGCCAGCAGCCCTAATTACAGGGGTGGCGAGCAGTACTTC

clone size: .
J gene: TRBJ1-2
D gene: .
V gene: TRBV7-2
CDR3 protein: CASSLVGSSDYGYTF
CDR3 DNA: TGTGCCAGCAGCTTAGTCGGATCCTCCGACTATGGCTACACCTTC

clone size: .
J gene: TRBJ2-1
D gene: TRBD2
V gene: TRBV2
CDR3 protein: CASSPSGIYNEQFF
CDR3 DNA: TGTGCCAGCAGTCCTAGCGGGATCTACAATGAGCAGTTCTTC

clone size: .
J gene: TRBJ1-1
D gene: .
V gene: TRBV20-1
CDR3 protein: CSASKDTEAFF
CDR3 DNA: TGCAGTGCGTCGAAGGACACTGAAGCTTTCTTT

clone size: .
J gene: TRBJ2-7
D gene: TRBD2
V gene: TRBV5-1
CDR3 protein: CASSQAPGLAGGSSYEQYF
CDR3 DNA: TGCGCCAGCAGCCAAGCCCCGGGACTAGCGGGAGGATCCTCCTACGAGCAGTACTTC

clone size: .
J gene: TRBJ2-3
D gene: .
V gene: TRBV5-8
CDR3 protein: CATVGRVGTDTQYF
CDR3 DNA: TGTGCCACCGTCGGACGGGTTGGCACAGATACGCAGTATTTT

clone size: .
J gene: TRBJ1-1
D gene: .
V gene: TRBV7-8
CDR3 protein: CASSLFEGTEAFF
CDR3 DNA: TGTGCCAGCAGTCTCTTTGAAGGGACTGAAGCTTTCTTT

clone size: .
J gene: TRBJ1-5
D gene: TRBD1
V gene: TRBV2
CDR3 protein: CASWGTGKGGSNQPQHF
CDR3 DNA: TGTGCCAGCTGGGGGACAGGGAAGGGAGGAAGCAATCAGCCCCAGCATTTT

clone size: few
J gene: TRBJ2-1
D gene: TRBD1
V gene: TRBV7-3
CDR3 protein: CASSSSGGTGVNEQFF
CDR3 DNA: TGTGCCAGCAGCTCATCCGGAGGGACAGGGGTGAATGAGCAGTTCTTC